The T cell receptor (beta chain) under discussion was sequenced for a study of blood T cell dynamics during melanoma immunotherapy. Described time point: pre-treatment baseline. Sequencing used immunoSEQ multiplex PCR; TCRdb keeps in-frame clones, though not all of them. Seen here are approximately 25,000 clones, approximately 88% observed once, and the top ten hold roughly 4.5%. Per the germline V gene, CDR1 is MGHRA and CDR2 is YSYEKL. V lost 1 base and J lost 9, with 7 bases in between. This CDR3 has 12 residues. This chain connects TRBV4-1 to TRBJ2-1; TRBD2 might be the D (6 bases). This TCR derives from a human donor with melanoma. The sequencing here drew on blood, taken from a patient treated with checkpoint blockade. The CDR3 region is CASSQAEGEQFF. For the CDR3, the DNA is TGCGCCAGCAGCCAAGCGGAGGGTGAGCAGTTCTTC.